This T cell receptor beta chain was obtained from a study of control samples from healthy donors and cancer patients. Clones were sequenced by immunoSEQ multiplex PCR, and TCRdb holds only the in-frame ones, with some missing. Among more than 95,000 clones listed, roughly nine tenths were seen once. This CDR3 has 14 amino acids. The receptor was derived from a man aged 18 to 30 in good health. Sequencing used blood. This chain connects TRBV21-1 to TRBJ2-2; TRBD1, as called in the table, went unchecked against the DNA. TRBV21-1 is deemed a pseudogene. This CDR3 reads CAVQSGYFTGELFF. The CDR3 nucleotides read TGTGCCGTCCAATCAGGGTATTTCACCGGGGAGCTGTTTTTT.